This TCR beta chain was sequenced for a study of identical twins. This clonotype has just a few counts. What it binds is not known. Study conclusions and caveats: Within beta out-of-frame sequences, the excess sharing observed between twins was weaker.

TCRdb independently ran MiXCR on the 5' RACE reads; one entry per CDR3 protein. Of 1.5 million to 2 million distinct CDR3 sequences listed, about 32% were seen once; the top ten hold about 0.27%. The CDR3 runs to 11 residues. Trimming left V 8 bases short and J 6 bases short, with 7 bases between. Material: cord blood. The gene calls are TRBV12-3 or TRBV12-4 and TRBJ2-2; no reliable D call. The TCR was taken from a newborn girl in good health. DNA for the CDR3: TGTGCCAGCTCAGGCTCCGGGGAGCTGTTTTTT. It is translated as CASSGSGELFF.